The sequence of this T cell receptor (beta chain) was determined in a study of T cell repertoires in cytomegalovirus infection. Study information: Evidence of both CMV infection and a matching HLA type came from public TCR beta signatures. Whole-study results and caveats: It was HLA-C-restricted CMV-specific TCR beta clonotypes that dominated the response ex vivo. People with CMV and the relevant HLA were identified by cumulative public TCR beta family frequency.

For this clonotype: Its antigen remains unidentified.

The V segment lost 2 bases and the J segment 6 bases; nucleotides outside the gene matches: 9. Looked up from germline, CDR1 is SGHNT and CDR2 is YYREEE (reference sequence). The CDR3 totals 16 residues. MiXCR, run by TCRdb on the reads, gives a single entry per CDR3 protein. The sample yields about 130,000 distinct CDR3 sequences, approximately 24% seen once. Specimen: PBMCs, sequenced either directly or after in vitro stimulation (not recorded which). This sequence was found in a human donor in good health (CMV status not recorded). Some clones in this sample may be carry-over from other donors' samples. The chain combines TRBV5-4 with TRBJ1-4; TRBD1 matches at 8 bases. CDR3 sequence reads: CASSFGQGGGDEKLFF. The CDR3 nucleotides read TGTGCCAGCAGCTTCGGACAGGGCGGCGGGGATGAAAAACTGTTTTTT.